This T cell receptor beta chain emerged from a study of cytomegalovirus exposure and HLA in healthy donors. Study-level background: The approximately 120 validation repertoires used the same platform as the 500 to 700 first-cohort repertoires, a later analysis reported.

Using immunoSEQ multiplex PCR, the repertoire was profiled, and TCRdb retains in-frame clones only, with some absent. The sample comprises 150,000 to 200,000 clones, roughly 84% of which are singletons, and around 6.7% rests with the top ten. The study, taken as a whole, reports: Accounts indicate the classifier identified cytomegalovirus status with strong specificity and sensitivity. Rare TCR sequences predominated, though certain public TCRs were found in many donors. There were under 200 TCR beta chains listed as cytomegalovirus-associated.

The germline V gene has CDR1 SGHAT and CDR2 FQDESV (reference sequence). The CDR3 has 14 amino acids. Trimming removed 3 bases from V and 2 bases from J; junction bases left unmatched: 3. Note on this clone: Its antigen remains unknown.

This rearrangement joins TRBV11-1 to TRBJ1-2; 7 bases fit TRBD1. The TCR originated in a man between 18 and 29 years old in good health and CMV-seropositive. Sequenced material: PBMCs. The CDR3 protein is CASSLQGGNYGYTF. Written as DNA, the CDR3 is TGTGCCAGCAGCTTGCAGGGGGGCAACTATGGCTACACCTTC. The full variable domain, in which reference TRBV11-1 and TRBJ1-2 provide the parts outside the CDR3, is EAEVAQSPRYKITEKSQAVAFWCDPISGHATLYWYRQILGQGPELLVQFQDESVVDDSQLPKDRFSAERLKGVDSTLKIQPAELGDSAMYLCASSLQGGNYGYTFGSGTRLTVV.